A single sample gave rise to the 15 T cell receptor beta chains below, sequenced in a study of CD8+ T cells in alopecia areata. RNA, once extracted, was reverse transcribed into cDNA for use as the sequencing template. Profiling relied on immunoSEQ multiplex PCR, and the TCRdb table lists in-frame clones only, not all of them. Among 150,000 or so clones listed, around half were seen once. The source material was CD8+ T cells sorted from blood, sampled at week 0. These receptor sequences come from a human donor with alopecia areata.

The chain links TRBV4-3 to TRBJ2-3, with D uncertain. The V end was cut by 1 base, the J end by 4 bases, with 3 bases between. Germline V lookup: CDR1 LGHNA, CDR2 YSLEER. This CDR3 contains 12 residues. The CDR3 nucleotides read TGCGCCAGCAGCCAAGGCCCAGATACGCAGTATTTT. Its protein is CASSQGPDTQYF.

There are a few counts of this clone. The rearrangement joins TRBV30 to TRBJ1-1; D unresolved. The CDR3 has 14 amino acids. The V and J ends lost 0 bases and 2 bases respectively, with 10 bases between them. The germline V gene has CDR1 GTSNPN and CDR2 SVGIG (reference sequence). The CDR3 loop is CAWSVDSRNTEAFF. The CDR3 DNA is TGTGCCTGGAGTGTAGACTCCAGAAACACTGAAGCTTTCTTT.

V gene TRBV6-5 combines with J gene TRBJ2-7, with 8 nucleotides matching TRBD2. This CDR3 region has 16 residues. The J segment lost 2 bases and the V segment lost 0 bases, leaving 6 bases of the junction unmatched. Germline V CDR1 and CDR2: MNHEY, SVGAGI. CDR3 nucleotides: TGTGCCAGCAGTTACTCGATCGGGACTAGGGCCTACGAGCAGTACTTC. It specifies CASSYSIGTRAYEQYF.

J is TRBJ1-1 and V is TRBV7-8, with D uncertain. The CDR3 has 15 residues. CDR1 and CDR2 (germline): SGHVS, FQNEAQ. V gave up 5 bases and J gave up 0 bases, with 13 bases separating them. Written as DNA, the CDR3 is TGTGCCAGCAGCCCCTTGCCGAGCTTGAACACTGAAGCTTTCTTT. Translated: CASSPLPSLNTEAFF.

The chain employs TRBV7-2 and TRBJ2-5; possibly TRBD1 for D (5 bases). From germline, CDR1 is SGHTA and CDR2 FQGNSA. The CDR3 runs to 13 residues. With 5 bases removed from V and 5 bases from J, the gap between germline ends came to 12 bases. The CDR3 sequence: CASSPRGLETQYF. The CDR3 bases are TGTGCCAGCAGCCCTAGGGGTTTGGAGACCCAGTACTTC.

V gene TRBV9 combines with J gene TRBJ1-1; D uncertain. V was trimmed by 4 bases and J by 14 bases, leaving 6 bases between them. This CDR3 is 8 amino acids long. The V gene's germline CDR1 is SGDLS and CDR2 YYNGEE. Here the CDR3 DNA reads TGTGCCAGCAGCCCCTGGTTCTTT. Protein sequence: CASSPWFF.

This clone was observed a few times. The chain recombines TRBV30 with TRBJ2-7; 7 positions match TRBD1. Germline-derived CDR1 and CDR2 are GTSNPN and SVGIG (reference sequence). This CDR3 has 14 amino acids. V gave up 5 bases and J gave up 3 bases; unmatched junction bases: 10. The CDR3 reads CAWGEGTANYEQYF. CDR3 nucleotide sequence: TGTGCCTGGGGTGAAGGGACAGCGAACTACGAGCAGTACTTC.

This clone was seen only a few times. This chain uses TRBV27 with TRBJ2-1, with 7 bases fitting TRBD1. Germline CDR1 is MNHEY and CDR2 is SMNVEV (reference sequence). The CDR3 extends over 14 amino acids. Trimming removed 7 bases from V and 5 bases from J; junction bases left unmatched: 8. CDR3 DNA: TGTGCCAGCACTAGACAGGGTGTAAACAATGAGCAGTTCTTC. It is translated as CASTRQGVNNEQFF.

This clone was detected a few times. The sample contains more than one DNA sequence encoding this CDR3. The chain joins TRBV25-1 to TRBJ2-1; D ambiguous. Germline assignment: CDR1 MGHDK and CDR2 SYGVNS. Between the trimmed V and J ends, which lost 0 bases and 6 bases, there was a span of 0 bases. CDR3 size: 11 residues. CDR3 loop: CASSEYNEQFF. The CDR3 DNA sequence: TGTGCCAGCAGTGAATACAATGAGCAGTTCTTC. Full variable domain (outside the CDR3, taken from reference TRBV25-1 and TRBJ2-1): EADIYQTPRYLVIGTGKKITLECSQTMGHDKMYWYQQDPGMELHLIHYSYGVNSTEKGDLSSESTVSRIRTEHFPLTLESARPSHTSQYLCASSEYNEQFFGPGTRLTVL.

This clone was detected once. The genes are TRBV6-5 and TRBJ2-7; 10 bases are a match to TRBD1. CDR1 is MNHEY, CDR2 SVGAGI, per germline. This CDR3 has 13 residues. The junction had 4 bases not matched to a gene; V was cut back by 8 bases and J by 3 bases. CDR3 protein: CASHRDRGYEQYF. CDR3 bases: TGTGCCAGCCACCGGGACAGGGGCTACGAGCAGTACTTC.

The chain uses TRBV10-3 and TRBJ2-1; 12 bases align to TRBD2. Germline values: CDR1 ENHRY, CDR2 SYGVKD. The CDR3 length is 14 residues. V lost 10 bases, J lost 5 bases, and 6 bases stayed unmatched. CDR3 residues: CATLAGGLDNEQFF. The CDR3 nucleotides are TGTGCCACCCTAGCGGGGGGGCTGGACAATGAGCAGTTCTTC.

The V gene is TRBV2, the J gene TRBJ2-5; 7 nucleotides line up with TRBD1. This CDR3 region has 13 residues. Losses at the gene ends were 6 bases for V and 4 bases for J; bases not matched to a gene: 5. The germline CDR1 and CDR2 sequences are SNHLY and FYNNEI. The CDR3 loop is CASRRGQGETQYF. As DNA, the CDR3 is TGTGCCAGCAGGAGGGGGCAGGGAGAGACCCAGTACTTC.

V and J are TRBV4-1 and TRBJ2-3; D is possibly TRBD1 (5 bases). Trimming cost V 0 bases and J 6 bases, with 7 bases left between them. Germline assignment: CDR1 MGHRA and CDR2 YSYEKL. The CDR3 consists of 13 residues. The CDR3 here is CASSQEGLDTQYF. The CDR3 DNA reads as TGCGCCAGCAGCCAAGAGGGGCTGGATACGCAGTATTTT.

The genes are TRBV27 and TRBJ1-4, with D uncertain. This CDR3 has 17 amino acids. Germline V lookup: CDR1 MNHEY, CDR2 SMNVEV (reference sequence). V dropped 0 bases and J dropped 5 bases, with 16 bases sitting between them. The CDR3 sequence is CASSLSADFPSNEKLFF. CDR3 DNA: TGTGCCAGCAGTTTATCAGCTGACTTCCCTTCCAATGAAAAACTGTTTTTT.

The CDR3 nucleotides are TGTGCCTGGAGTGTTGGTCGGGGTCGTGAGCAGTTCTTC. Translating gives CAWSVGRGREQFF. The rearrangement joins TRBV30 to TRBJ2-1, with TRBD2 as a possible D gene (5 bases). V dropped 0 bases and J dropped 9 bases, with 12 bases sitting between them. Germline values: CDR1 GTSNPN, CDR2 SVGIG (reference sequence). CDR3 length equals 13 residues.